The T cell receptor beta chain under discussion was sequenced for a study of PD-1 blockade in classical Hodgkin lymphoma. Study results and limitations: Baseline diversity was lower in partial responders and progressors than complete responders. There was a significant rise in CD4+ TCR diversity by C4D1, with no such rise for CD8+. Before treatment, TCR diversity in newly diagnosed patients was reportedly lower than in healthy donors.

As concerns this clone: The antigen remains undetermined.

With 5 bases removed from V and 5 bases from J, the gap between germline ends came to 16 bases. The CDR3 is 15 amino acids. The germline CDR1 and CDR2 sequences are MDHEN and SYDVKM. The data were produced by immunoSEQ multiplex PCR, yet TCRdb's version contains in-frame clones alone and is incomplete. This sample has 25,000 to 30,000 clones; about 80% occur once, and the top ten carry less than 20%. Time point of the sample: cycle 4 day 1 (C4D1), after five to seven weeks of nivolumab. In every patient, relapse followed autologous stem cell transplantation, while exposure to brentuximab vedotin differed.

The clonotype comes from a human donor with classical Hodgkin lymphoma. This rearrangement joins TRBV28 to TRBJ2-1, with a weak D call TRBD1 (5 bases). Sequencing used peripheral blood mononuclear cells (PBMCs), obtained before the fourth cycle of nivolumab. The CDR3 protein is CASSPSQGNHNEQFF. In DNA, the CDR3 is TGTGCCAGCAGTCCCTCTCAGGGCAATCACAATGAGCAGTTCTTC.